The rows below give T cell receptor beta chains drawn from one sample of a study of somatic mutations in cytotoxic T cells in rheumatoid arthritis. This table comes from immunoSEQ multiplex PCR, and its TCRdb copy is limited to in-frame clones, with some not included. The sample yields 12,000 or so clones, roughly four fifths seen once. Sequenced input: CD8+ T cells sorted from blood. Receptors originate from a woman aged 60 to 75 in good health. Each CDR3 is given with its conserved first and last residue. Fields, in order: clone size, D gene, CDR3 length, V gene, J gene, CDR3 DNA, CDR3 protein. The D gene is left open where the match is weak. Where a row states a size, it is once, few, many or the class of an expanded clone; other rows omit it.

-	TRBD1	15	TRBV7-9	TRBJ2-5	TGTGCCAGCAGCTCCTGGACAGGGGAGAAAGAGACCCAGTACTTC	CASSSWTGEKETQYF
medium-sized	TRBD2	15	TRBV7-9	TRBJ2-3	TGTGCCAGCAGCGGGACTAGCGGAGCCACAGATACGCAGTATTTT	CASSGTSGATDTQYF
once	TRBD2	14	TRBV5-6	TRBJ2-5	TGTGCCAGCAGCTTGGCTAGCGGGGGGGGGACCCAGTACTTC	CASSLASGGGTQYF
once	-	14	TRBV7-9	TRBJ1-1	TGTGCCAGCAGCTTAATAGCCGGGAACACTGAAGCTTTCTTT	CASSLIAGNTEAFF
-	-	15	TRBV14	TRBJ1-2	TGTGCCAGCAGCCATACCGGAGGGTCCGAGTATGGCTACACCTTC	CASSHTGGSEYGYTF
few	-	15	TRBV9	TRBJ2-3	TGTGCCAGCAGCGTAGAAACTAGCAGCACAGATACGCAGTATTTT	CASSVETSSTDTQYF
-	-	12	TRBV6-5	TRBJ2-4	TGTGCCAGCAGCGGTCGGCGGGACATTCAGTACTTC	CASSGRRDIQYF
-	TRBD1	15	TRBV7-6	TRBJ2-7	TGTGCCAGCAGCCCCGTAAGGACAGGGGGCTACGAGCAGTACTTC	CASSPVRTGGYEQYF
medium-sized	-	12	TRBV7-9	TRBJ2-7	TGTGCCAGCAGCTCGGTAAACTACGAGCAGTACTTC	CASSSVNYEQYF
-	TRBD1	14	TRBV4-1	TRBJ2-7	TGCGCCAGCAGCCACGTAGGACAGGGCTACGAGCAGTACTTC	CASSHVGQGYEQYF
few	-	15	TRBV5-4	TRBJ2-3	TGTGCCAGCAGCCCCACTAGGGAGCAGCCAGATACGCAGTATTTT	CASSPTREQPDTQYF
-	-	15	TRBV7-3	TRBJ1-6	TGTGCCAGCAGCTTAAAGGGTAGCGGTAATTCACCCCTCCACTTT	CASSLKGSGNSPLHF
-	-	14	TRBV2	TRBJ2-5	TGTGCCAGCAGTGAAGCGTCCGGTCGGGAGACCCAGTACTTC	CASSEASGRETQYF
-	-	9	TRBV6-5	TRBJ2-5	TGTGCCAGCCAACAGGGCCAGTACTTC	CASQQGQYF
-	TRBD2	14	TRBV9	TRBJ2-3	TGTGCCAGCAGCGGGACTAGCGATTTAGATACGCAGTATTTT	CASSGTSDLDTQYF
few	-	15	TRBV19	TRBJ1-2	TGTGCCAGTAGTATAGCGGCAGGGGCGTCGTATGGCTACACCTTC	CASSIAAGASYGYTF
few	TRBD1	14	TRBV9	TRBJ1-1	TGTGCCAGCAGCGAGGGACAGGGAATGGATGAAGCTTTCTTT	CASSEGQGMDEAFF
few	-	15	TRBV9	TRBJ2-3	TGTGCCAGCAGCCCCCAGGGTGCTGGCACAGATACGCAGTATTTT	CASSPQGAGTDTQYF
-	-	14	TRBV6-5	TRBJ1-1	TGTGCCAGCAGTTACTCGGGAGGAAACACAGGAGCTTTCTTT	CASSYSGGNTGAFF
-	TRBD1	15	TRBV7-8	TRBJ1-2	TGTGCCAGCAGCTATGGACAGGGCGCACACTATGGCTACACCTTC	CASSYGQGAHYGYTF
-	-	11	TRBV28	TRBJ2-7	TGTGCCAGCAGTCACTCCTACGAGCAGTACTTC	CASSHSYEQYF
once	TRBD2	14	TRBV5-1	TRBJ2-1	TGCGCCAGCAGTAGCGGGGGGGCCCCCAATGAGCAGTTCTTC	CASSSGGAPNEQFF
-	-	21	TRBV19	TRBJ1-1	TGTGCCAGTAGAGAACTCAGACAGGTCTTTCCCGAGTCCGGCCTGAACACTGAAGCTTTCTTT	CASRELRQVFPESGLNTEAFF
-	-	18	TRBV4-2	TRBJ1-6	TGTGCCAGCAGCCAAGGAGGGGGTTTGAGCTCCTATAATTCACCCCTCCACTTT	CASSQGGGLSSYNSPLHF
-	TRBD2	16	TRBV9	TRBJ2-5	TGTGCCAGCAGTGAGGGACTAGCGGGGGCCCGCGAGACCCAGTACTTC	CASSEGLAGARETQYF
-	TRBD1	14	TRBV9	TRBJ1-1	TGTGCCAGCAGCGCTGACAGGGGCAGAACTGAAGCTTTCTTT	CASSADRGRTEAFF
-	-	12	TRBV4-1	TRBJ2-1	TGCGCCAGCAGCCAACAGGGGAATGAGCAGTTCTTC	CASSQQGNEQFF
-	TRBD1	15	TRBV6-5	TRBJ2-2	TGTGCCAGCAGTTACGGCCAGGGGGTCACCGGGGAGCTGTTTTTT	CASSYGQGVTGELFF
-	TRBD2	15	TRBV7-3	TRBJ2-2	TGTGCCAGCAGCCCGAATTGGGGGGGGACCGGGGAGCTGTTTTTT	CASSPNWGGTGELFF
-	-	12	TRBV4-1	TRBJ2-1	TGCGCCAGCAGCCAAGATTTAGATGAGCAGTTCTTC	CASSQDLDEQFF
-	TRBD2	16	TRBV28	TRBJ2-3	TGTGCCAGCAGTGCCTCTGGCGGGGGGGCCGCAGATACGCAGTATTTT	CASSASGGGAADTQYF
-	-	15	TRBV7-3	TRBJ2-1	TGTGCCAGCGGTCATGGGCAGCAAGTTTACAATGAGCAGTTCTTC	CASGHGQQVYNEQFF
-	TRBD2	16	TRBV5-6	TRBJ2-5	TGTGCCAGCAGCTTGTCCCCGGGGGGGCCGGTGGAGACCCAGTACTTC	CASSLSPGGPVETQYF
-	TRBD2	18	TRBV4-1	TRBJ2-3	TGCGCCAGCAGCCAAGCGACCCCCGGGGGGTATAGCACAGATACGCAGTATTTT	CASSQATPGGYSTDTQYF
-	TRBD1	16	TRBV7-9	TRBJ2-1	TGTGCCAGCAGCTTAAAAAATCGACAGGGGGCTAATGAGCAGTTCTTC	CASSLKNRQGANEQFF
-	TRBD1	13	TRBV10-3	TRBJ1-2	TGTGCCGTCGGGACAGGGAGCCCCTATGGCTACACCTTC	CAVGTGSPYGYTF
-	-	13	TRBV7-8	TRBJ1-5	TGTGCCAGCAGCCCCGGAGGGAATCAGCCCCAGCATTTT	CASSPGGNQPQHF
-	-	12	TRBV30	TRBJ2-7	TGTGCCTGGAGCGGGGGTTACTACGAGCAGTACTTC	CAWSGGYYEQYF
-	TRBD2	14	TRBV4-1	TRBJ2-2	TGCGCCAGCAGCCAAGGGGAGCGGGGCCCCGCTTGGTTTTTT	CASSQGERGPAWFF
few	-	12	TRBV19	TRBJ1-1	TGTGCCAGTTACGGGGAAGACACTGAAGCTTTCTTT	CASYGEDTEAFF
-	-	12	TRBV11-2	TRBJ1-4	TGTGCCAGCAGCACCAGTCAACGGGAACTGTTTTTT	CASSTSQRELFF
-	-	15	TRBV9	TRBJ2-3	TGTGCCAGCAGCGCCTCAGGAATCAGCACAGATACGCAGTATTTT	CASSASGISTDTQYF
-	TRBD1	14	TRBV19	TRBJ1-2	TGTGCCAGTAGTATCCCCGACAGGGGTGTCAGCTACACCTTC	CASSIPDRGVSYTF
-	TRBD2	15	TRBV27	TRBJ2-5	TGTGCCAGCAGTTTAGCGGGGGTTGGTGGGGAGACCCAGTACTTC	CASSLAGVGGETQYF
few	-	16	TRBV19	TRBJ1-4	TGTTCCAGTAGTATTCGAGAAACGATGGGCAATGAAAAACTGTTTTTT	CSSSIRETMGNEKLFF